The 26 T cell receptor beta chains below all came from one sample that was sequenced in a study of blood T cell repertoires in COVID-19. The assay was immunoSEQ multiplex PCR, and TCRdb's table has in-frame clones only and misses some. The table records 210,000 or so clones, approximately 90% of them present only once. Sequenced input: peripheral blood. These TCRs come from a woman in her 40s with acute or convalescent COVID-19.

The genes are TRBV27 and TRBJ2-1; 8 bases are shared with TRBD1. With V trimmed by 6 bases and J by 6 bases, 13 bases remained unmatched. The CDR3 is made up of 16 amino acids. Germline V gene data show CDR1 as MNHEY and CDR2 as SMNVEV (reference sequence). DNA for the CDR3: TGTGCCAGCAGCCCGGACAGGGTACGGGTACGCAATGAGCAGTTCTTC. It is translated as CASSPDRVRVRNEQFF.

This chain joins TRBV3-1 (or the pseudogene TRBV3-2) and TRBJ1-3, with D hard to call. The ends were cut back, 5 bases at V and 9 bases at J, with 11 bases in the middle. The CDR3 totals 12 residues. Germline V CDR1 and CDR2: LGHDT, YNNKEL (reference sequence). The CDR3 bases are TGTGCCAGCAGCTTTGGCCTTGGCACCATATATTTT. This translates into CASSFGLGTIYF.

The chain recombines TRBV5-5 with TRBJ2-1, with 8 bases that match TRBD1. CDR1 and CDR2 (germline): SGHKS, YYEKEE (reference sequence). This CDR3 is 15 amino acids long. Trimming at V came to 0 bases and at J to 7 bases, leaving 6 bases not matched to a gene. In DNA form, the CDR3 reads TGTGCCAGCAGCTTGGGGACAGGGAGGTGGAATGAGCAGTTCTTC. Translation gives CASSLGTGRWNEQFF.

The chain employs TRBV4-1 and TRBJ1-1; D remains ambiguous. Trimming cost V 2 bases and J 1 base, with 11 bases left between them. The germline gives CDR1 MGHRA, CDR2 YSYEKL. The CDR3 extends over 15 amino acids. CDR3 sequence: CASSQYRVRNTEAFF. DNA of the CDR3: TGCGCCAGCAGCCAATACCGGGTGCGGAACACTGAAGCTTTCTTT.

The V call is TRBV24-1, the J call TRBJ2-1; 7 nucleotides agree with TRBD1. The J segment lost 0 bases and the V segment lost 3 bases, leaving 16 bases of the junction unmatched. CDR1 and CDR2 from the germline V gene are KGHDR and SFDVKD. The CDR3 is 20 amino acids. The CDR3 protein is CATSDGPLRQGMSSYNEQFF. The CDR3 coding sequence is TGTGCCACCAGTGATGGGCCCTTAAGACAGGGAATGAGCTCCTACAATGAGCAGTTCTTC.

The J gene is TRBJ1-2, the V gene TRBV7-8; the D gene is possibly TRBD1 (6 bases). Trimming removed 5 bases from V and 2 bases from J, with 9 bases in between. In germline, CDR1 is SGHVS, CDR2 FQNEAQ. CDR3 length: 13 residues. This CDR3 reads CASSRGQNYGYTF. CDR3 bases: TGTGCCAGCAGCCGAGGACAGAACTATGGCTACACCTTC.

The chain recombines TRBV19 with TRBJ1-5, with a weak D call TRBD1 (6 bases). V was trimmed by 6 bases and J by 0 bases, leaving 18 bases between them. There are 17 residues in the CDR3. The V gene's germline CDR1 is LNHDA and CDR2 SQIVND (reference sequence). CDR3 protein: CASSRGHRKYSNQPQHF. The CDR3 DNA follows: TGTGCCAGTAGCCGGGGACACCGGAAATATAGCAATCAGCCCCAGCATTTT.

This chain joins TRBV3-1 (or the pseudogene TRBV3-2) and TRBJ1-1; D is perhaps TRBD1 (5 bases). CDR3 length: 17 residues. V dropped 1 base and J dropped 4 bases, with 19 bases sitting between them. In germline, CDR1 is LGHDT, CDR2 YNNKEL (reference sequence). CDR3 sequence (DNA): TGTGCCAGCAGCCAAGTCGCCTCCAGGGTAGCAGGCACTGAAGCTTTCTTT. It specifies CASSQVASRVAGTEAFF.

The chain links TRBV29-1 to TRBJ2-7, with TRBD1 matching over 9 bases. V was pared by 6 bases and J by 2 bases, with 8 bases of the junction left unmatched. The CDR3 extends over 14 amino acids. Germline CDR1 reads SQVTM; CDR2 reads ANQGSEA. DNA for the CDR3: TGCAGCGTGGCTACCGGGACAGGGACCTACGAGCAGTACGTC. Amino acids: CSVATGTGTYEQYV.

The chain joins TRBV10-2 to TRBJ1-5; maybe TRBD1 (6 bases). This CDR3 has 14 amino acids. V was pared by 5 bases and J by 3 bases, with 11 bases between. The V gene's germline CDR1 is WSHSY and CDR2 SAAADI. The CDR3 is CASSLDSFNQPQHF. CDR3 coding DNA: TGCGCCAGCAGTCTGGACAGTTTCAATCAGCCCCAGCATTTT.

This chain joins TRBV7-6 and TRBJ2-1, with TRBD2 identical over 9 bases. CDR3 length: 17 residues. Germline assignment: CDR1 SGHVS and CDR2 FNYEAQ. With V trimmed by 4 bases and J by 7 bases, 14 bases remained unmatched. The CDR3 is CASSSWVAGGRKNEQFF. In DNA form, the CDR3 reads TGTGCCAGCAGCTCCTGGGTTGCGGGGGGGAGGAAAAATGAGCAGTTCTTC.

The V call is TRBV4-2, the J call TRBJ2-1, with 14 bases lining up with TRBD2. This CDR3 comprises 17 residues. Germline V lookup: CDR1 LGHNA, CDR2 YNFKEQ. The trim removed 3 bases at V and 9 bases at J, leaving 10 bases unmatched. Here the CDR3 reads CASSQGLGTSGGSEQFF. CDR3 sequence (DNA): TGTGCCAGCAGCCAGGGCCTCGGGACTAGCGGGGGCAGTGAGCAGTTCTTC.

CDR3 sequence: CASSFLAGEYNEQFF. DNA of the CDR3: TGCGCCAGCAGCTTTTTAGCGGGGGAATACAATGAGCAGTTCTTC. The chain recombines TRBV5-1 with TRBJ2-1; 9 bases are a match to TRBD2. CDR3 size: 15 residues. Trimming removed 2 bases from V and 4 bases from J; junction bases left unmatched: 4. CDR1 is SGHRS, CDR2 YFSETQ, per germline.

This clone is a singleton in its sample. This sample includes further DNA sequences coding for the same CDR3. As DNA, the CDR3 is TGTGCCAGCAGCTTAGGGGGCAACTATGGCTACACCTTC. It specifies CASSLGGNYGYTF. The rearrangement uses TRBV7-2 and TRBJ1-2, with D perhaps matching TRBD1 (5 bases). The CDR3 is 13 residues long. V was trimmed by 1 base and J by 2 bases, leaving 5 bases between them. Germline CDR1 SGHTA, CDR2 FQGNSA.

The chain has TRBV29-1 and TRBJ2-1, with D possibly matching TRBD1 (7 bases). Trimming took 2 bases from V and 7 from J, leaving 15 bases between them. The germline gives CDR1 SQVTM, CDR2 ANQGSEA. This CDR3 has 14 amino acids. The DNA of the CDR3 is TGCAGCGTTGAACCGACAGGGAGGCGGAATGAGCAGTTCTTC. Encoded protein: CSVEPTGRRNEQFF.

This chain uses TRBV2 with TRBJ1-2; 8 bases are a match to TRBD1. Germline V gene data show CDR1 as SNHLY and CDR2 as FYNNEI. The CDR3 sequence is 14 residues long. Trimming at V came to 5 bases and at J to 0 bases, leaving 2 bases not matched to a gene. The CDR3 nucleotides read TGTGCCAGCAGTCCGGACAGGGCTAACTATGGCTACACCTTC. It translates to CASSPDRANYGYTF.

The genes are TRBV5-6 and TRBJ2-5; D possibly corresponds to TRBD2 (7 bases). Germline CDR1 and CDR2: SGHDT and YYEEEE. This CDR3 has 18 residues. Trimming left V 1 base short and J 0 bases short, with 19 bases between. CDR3 nucleotide sequence: TGTGCCAGCAGCTTGAAAGTTCTTGGCGGGGGCGACCAAGAGACCCAGTACTTC. Its protein is CASSLKVLGGGDQETQYF.

The chain is built from TRBV7-9 and TRBJ1-2; D is ambiguous. This CDR3 has 12 residues. Germline CDR1 is SEHNR and CDR2 is FQNEAQ (reference sequence). V was pared by 0 bases and J by 7 bases, with 6 bases between. The CDR3 DNA reads as TGTGCCAGCAGCTTAGCCCTTTTTGGCTACACCTTC. Its translation is CASSLALFGYTF.

The V gene is TRBV18, the J gene TRBJ1-2; 8 bases fit TRBD1. Germline trimming cut 4 bases from V and 2 bases from J; bases unmatched to any gene: 6. The CDR3 is 15 residues long. Germline values: CDR1 KGHSH, CDR2 LQKENI. CDR3: CASSLDRGINYGYTF. The CDR3 nucleotides are TGTGCCAGCTCACTCGACAGGGGAATAAACTATGGCTACACCTTC.

V gene TRBV6-1 combines with J gene TRBJ2-5; tentatively, D is TRBD1 (6 bases). Germline values: CDR1 MNHNS, CDR2 SASEGT. V lost 0 bases and J lost 4, with 12 bases in between. The CDR3 has 15 amino acids. DNA for the CDR3: TGTGCCAGCAGTGAAGCGTACTCAGGGGTAGAGACCCAGTACTTC. Translation gives CASSEAYSGVETQYF.

The genes are TRBV19 and TRBJ1-5; D may be TRBD1 (5 bases). Germline CDR1 is LNHDA and CDR2 is SQIVND (reference sequence). Trimming left V 10 bases short and J 5 bases short, with 15 bases between. This CDR3 has 13 amino acids. CDR3 sequence reads: CATWGGVDQPQHF. The DNA of the CDR3 is TGTGCCACCTGGGGGGGAGTGGATCAGCCCCAGCATTTT.

V is TRBV9 and J is TRBJ1-2, with D tentatively TRBD1 (5 bases). Germline V gene lookup returns CDR1 SGDLS and CDR2 YYNGEE. The length of the CDR3 is 13 residues. Trimming shortened V by 0 bases and J by 4 bases, and 7 bases separated the two germline ends. The CDR3 spells CASSVEGAYGYTF. As DNA, the CDR3 is TGTGCCAGCAGCGTAGAAGGGGCCTATGGCTACACCTTC.

The chain links TRBV5-1 to TRBJ1-1; 8 nucleotides match TRBD1. Germline trimming cut 5 bases from V and 0 bases from J; bases unmatched to any gene: 9. The CDR3 is 16 amino acids. Germline values: CDR1 SGHRS, CDR2 YFSETQ. The CDR3 DNA reads TGCGCCAGCAGGGCTGGGAGACAGGGGTTGAACACTGAAGCTTTCTTT. Encoded protein: CASRAGRQGLNTEAFF.

The gene calls are TRBV7-2 and TRBJ2-7; D might be TRBD2 (5 bases). This CDR3 has 14 amino acids. Trimming stripped 5 bases from V and 4 bases from J, with 15 bases between. Looked up from germline, CDR1 is SGHTA and CDR2 is FQGNSA. CDR3 nucleotide sequence: TGTGCCAGCAGCGTCTCGAGGAGGTCGTACGAGCAGTACGTC. This codes for CASSVSRRSYEQYV.

This chain connects TRBV12-3 or TRBV12-4 to TRBJ1-2; 8 positions match TRBD1. The CDR3 has 13 amino acids. V gave up 6 bases and J gave up 7 bases; unmatched junction bases: 7. CDR3: CASSLLTGAGYTF. The DNA for the CDR3 is TGTGCCAGCAGCTTATTGACAGGGGCTGGCTACACCTTC.

The chain carries TRBV11-2 and TRBJ2-7; the match to TRBD2 covers 11 bases. Germline V gene data show CDR1 as SGHAT and CDR2 as FQNNGV. CDR3 length: 18 amino acids. The trim removed 2 bases at V and 3 bases at J, leaving 12 bases unmatched. Here the CDR3 DNA reads TGTGCCAGCAGCTTACGTCTAGCGGGGGGCCTGAACATCTACGAGCAGTACGTC. It is translated as CASSLRLAGGLNIYEQYV.